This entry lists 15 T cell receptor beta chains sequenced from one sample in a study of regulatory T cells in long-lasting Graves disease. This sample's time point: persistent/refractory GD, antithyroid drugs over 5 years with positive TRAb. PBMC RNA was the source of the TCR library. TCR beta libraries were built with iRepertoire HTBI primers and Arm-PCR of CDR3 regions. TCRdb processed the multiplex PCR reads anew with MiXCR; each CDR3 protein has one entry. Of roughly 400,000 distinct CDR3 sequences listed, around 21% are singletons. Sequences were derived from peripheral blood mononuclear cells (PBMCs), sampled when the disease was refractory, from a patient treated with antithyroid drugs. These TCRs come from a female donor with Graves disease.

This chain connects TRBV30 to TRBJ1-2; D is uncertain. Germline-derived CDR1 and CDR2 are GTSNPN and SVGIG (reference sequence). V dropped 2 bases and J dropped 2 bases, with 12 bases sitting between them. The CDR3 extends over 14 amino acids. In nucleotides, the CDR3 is TGTGCCTGGAGTACGTCAGTCCAAAACTATGGCTACACCTTC. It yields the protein CAWSTSVQNYGYTF. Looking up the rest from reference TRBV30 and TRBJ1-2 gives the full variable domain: SQTIHQWPATLVQPVGSPLSLECTVEGTSNPNLYWYRQAAGRGLQLLFYSVGIGQISSEVPQNLSASRPQDRQFILSSKKLLLSDSGFYLCAWSTSVQNYGYTFGSGTRLTVV.

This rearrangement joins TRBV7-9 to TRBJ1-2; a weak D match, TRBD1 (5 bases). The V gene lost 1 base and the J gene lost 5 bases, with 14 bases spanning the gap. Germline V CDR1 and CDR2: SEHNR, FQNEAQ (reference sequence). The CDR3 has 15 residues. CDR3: CASSLGSGKTYGYTF. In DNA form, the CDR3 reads TGTGCCAGCAGCTTAGGTTCAGGGAAGACTTATGGCTACACCTTC.

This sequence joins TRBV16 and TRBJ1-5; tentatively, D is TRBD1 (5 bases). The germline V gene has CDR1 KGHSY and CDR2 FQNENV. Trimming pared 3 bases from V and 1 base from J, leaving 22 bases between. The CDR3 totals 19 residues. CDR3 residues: CASSHLNRARGQSNQPQHF. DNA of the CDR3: TGTGCCAGCAGCCACCTAAACCGGGCCCGGGGCCAAAGCAATCAGCCCCAGCATTTT.

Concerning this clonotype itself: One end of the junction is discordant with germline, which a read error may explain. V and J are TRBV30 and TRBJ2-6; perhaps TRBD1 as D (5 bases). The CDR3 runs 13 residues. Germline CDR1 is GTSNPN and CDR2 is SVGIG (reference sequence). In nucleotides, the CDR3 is TGTGCCCGGATGACCTCTGGGGCCAACGCCCTGACTTTC. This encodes CARMTSGANALTF.

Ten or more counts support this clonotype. CDR3 loop: CASSFSGTHAYEQYF. The CDR3, as DNA: TGTGCCAGCAGCTTTTCCGGGACCCACGCCTACGAGCAGTACTTC. This rearrangement joins TRBV7-8 to TRBJ2-7; D is tentatively TRBD1 or TRBD2 (5 bases each). The CDR3 covers 15 residues. CDR1 is SGHVS and CDR2 is FQNEAQ in the germline V gene. The V end was cut by 3 bases, the J end by 2 bases, with 14 bases between.

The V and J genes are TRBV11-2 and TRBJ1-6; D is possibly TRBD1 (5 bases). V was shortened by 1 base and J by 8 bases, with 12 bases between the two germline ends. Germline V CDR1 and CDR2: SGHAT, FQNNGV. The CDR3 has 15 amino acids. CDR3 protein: CASSLASGVYSPLHF. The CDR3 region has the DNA TGTGCCAGCAGCTTAGCCTCGGGGGTTTATTCACCCCTCCACTTT. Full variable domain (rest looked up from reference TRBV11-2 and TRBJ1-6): EAGVAQSPRYKIIEKRQSVAFWCNPISGHATLYWYQQILGQGPKLLIQFQNNGVVDDSQLPKDRFSAERLKGVDSTLKIQPAKLEDSAVYLCASSLASGVYSPLHFGNGTRLTVT.

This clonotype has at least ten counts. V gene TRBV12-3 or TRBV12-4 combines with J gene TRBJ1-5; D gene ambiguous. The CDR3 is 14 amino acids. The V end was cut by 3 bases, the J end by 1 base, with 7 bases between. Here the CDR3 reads CASSFGISNQPQHF. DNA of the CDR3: TGTGCCAGCAGTTTCGGGATAAGCAATCAGCCCCAGCATTTT.

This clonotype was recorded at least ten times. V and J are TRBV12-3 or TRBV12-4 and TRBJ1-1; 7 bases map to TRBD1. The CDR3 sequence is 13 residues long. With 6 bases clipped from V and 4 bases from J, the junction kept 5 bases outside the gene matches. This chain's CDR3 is CASSSTGPTEAFF. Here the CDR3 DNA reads TGTGCCAGCAGCTCGACAGGGCCCACTGAAGCTTTCTTT.

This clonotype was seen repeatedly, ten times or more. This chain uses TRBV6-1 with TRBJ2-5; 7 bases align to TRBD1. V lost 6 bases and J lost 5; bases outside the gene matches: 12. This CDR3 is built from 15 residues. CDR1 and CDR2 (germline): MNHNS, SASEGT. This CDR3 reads CASRLRQGRVETQYF. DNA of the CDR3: TGTGCCAGCAGACTGAGACAGGGAAGGGTGGAGACCCAGTACTTC.

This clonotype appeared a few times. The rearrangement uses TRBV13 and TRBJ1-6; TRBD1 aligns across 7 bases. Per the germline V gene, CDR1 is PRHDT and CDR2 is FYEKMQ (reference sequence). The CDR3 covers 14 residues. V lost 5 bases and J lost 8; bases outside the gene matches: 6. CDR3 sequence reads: CASSLEGGDSPLHF. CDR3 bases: TGTGCCAGCAGCCTAGAAGGGGGCGATTCACCCCTCCACTTT.

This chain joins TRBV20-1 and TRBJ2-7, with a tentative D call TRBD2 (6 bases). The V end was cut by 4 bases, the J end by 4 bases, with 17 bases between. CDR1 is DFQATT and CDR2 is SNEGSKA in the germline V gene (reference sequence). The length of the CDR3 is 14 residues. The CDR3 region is CSAISSEGPYEQYF. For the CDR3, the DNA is TGCAGTGCTATCTCTAGCGAGGGACCTTACGAGCAGTACTTC.

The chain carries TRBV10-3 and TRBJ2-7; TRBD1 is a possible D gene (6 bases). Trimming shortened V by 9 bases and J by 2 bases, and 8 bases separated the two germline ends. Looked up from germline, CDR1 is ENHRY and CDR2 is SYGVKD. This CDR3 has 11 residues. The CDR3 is CAIRTAYEQYF. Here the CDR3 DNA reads TGTGCCATACGGACAGCCTACGAGCAGTACTTC.

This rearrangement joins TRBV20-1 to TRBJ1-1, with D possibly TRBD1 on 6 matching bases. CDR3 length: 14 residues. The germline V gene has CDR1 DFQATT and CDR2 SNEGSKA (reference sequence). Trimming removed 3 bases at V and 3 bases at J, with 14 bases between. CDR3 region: CSASLGRGYTEAFF. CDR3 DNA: TGCAGTGCTAGTTTAGGCAGGGGTTACACTGAAGCTTTCTTT.

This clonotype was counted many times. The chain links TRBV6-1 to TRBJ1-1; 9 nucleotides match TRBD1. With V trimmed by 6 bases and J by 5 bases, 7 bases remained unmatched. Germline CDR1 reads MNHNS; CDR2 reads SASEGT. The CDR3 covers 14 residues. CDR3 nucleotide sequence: TGTGCCAGCAGCCACAGGGGGCGAGGGACTGAAGCTTTCTTT. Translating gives CASSHRGRGTEAFF.

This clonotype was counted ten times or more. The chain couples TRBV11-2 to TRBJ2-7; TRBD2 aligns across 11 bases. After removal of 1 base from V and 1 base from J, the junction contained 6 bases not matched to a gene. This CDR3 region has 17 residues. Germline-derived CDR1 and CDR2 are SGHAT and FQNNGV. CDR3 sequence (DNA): TGTGCCAGCAGCTTAGCTGGGACTAGCGGATTATCCTACGAGCAGTACTTC. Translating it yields CASSLAGTSGLSYEQYF.